A selection of T cell receptor beta chains follows, all from one sample in a study of shared clonotypes between healthy human individuals. The protocol was immunoSEQ multiplex PCR, while the TCRdb copy is restricted to in-frame clones and leaves out a portion. The sample has 800,000 to 950,000 clones; about 96% are singletons. Sequences were obtained from naive CD8+ T cells sorted from blood. The source of these receptors is a man aged 25 to 40 in good health. CDR3s include the opening cysteine and the closing phenylalanine or tryptophan. The D gene is left open where the match is weak. Expanded clones are given a class, and other clones once, few, many or no size at all.

d_call | j_call | clone_size | v_call | cdr3_aa | cdr3_nt
- | TRBJ1-1 | once | TRBV6-5 | CASSYLDGGEAFF | TGTGCCAGCAGTTATTTGGACGGCGGAGAAGCTTTCTTT
TRBD2 | TRBJ2-7 | - | TRBV11-2 | CASSFGLAGESYEQYF | TGTGCCAGCAGCTTCGGACTAGCGGGAGAGTCCTACGAGCAGTACTTC
- | TRBJ2-7 | - | TRBV27 | CASSLGVNSYEQYF | TGTGCCAGCAGTTTGGGGGTTAACTCCTACGAGCAGTACTTC
- | TRBJ2-1 | - | TRBV27 | CASSLGGIDYNEQFF | TGTGCCAGCAGTTTAGGCGGGATCGACTACAATGAGCAGTTCTTC
TRBD2 | TRBJ2-1 | - | TRBV7-4 | CASSLLAGAELAGKGHEQFF | TGTGCCAGCAGCTTACTGGCAGGGGCGGAACTAGCGGGGAAGGGGCATGAGCAGTTCTTC
- | TRBJ2-7 | - | TRBV28 | CASSWDEISSYEQYF | TGTGCCAGCAGTTGGGACGAAATAAGCTCCTACGAGCAGTACTTC
TRBD2 | TRBJ2-7 | - | TRBV11-2 | CASRSTSGRDEQYF | TGTGCCAGCAGATCGACTAGCGGGAGAGACGAGCAGTACTTC
- | TRBJ1-1 | once | TRBV6-1 | CASRLTGTSEAFF | TGTGCCAGCAGGCTCACAGGGACGAGTGAAGCTTTCTTT
- | TRBJ2-7 | - | TRBV14 | CASSLLELSEQYF | TGTGCCAGCAGCCTACTAGAGCTCAGCGAGCAGTACTTC
- | TRBJ1-1 | - | TRBV6-5 | CASSQQLNTEAFF | TGTGCCAGCAGTCAACAATTAAACACTGAAGCTTTCTTT
TRBD2 | TRBJ2-1 | - | TRBV9 | CASSVATGGLAENNEQFF | TGTGCCAGCAGCGTAGCTACTGGGGGACTAGCGGAGAACAATGAGCAGTTCTTC
- | TRBJ1-1 | - | TRBV30 | CAWSVLSTQNTEAFF | TGTGCCTGGAGTGTCCTTTCGACACAGAACACTGAAGCTTTCTTT
- | TRBJ1-1 | - | TRBV4-1 | CASSQETGLLTEAFF | TGCGCCAGCAGCCAAGAAACAGGGTTGTTAACTGAAGCTTTCTTT
TRBD2 | TRBJ2-7 | once | TRBV7-9 | CASSSSTSGRPYEQYF | TGTGCCAGCAGCTCTTCGACTAGCGGGAGACCGTACGAGCAGTACTTC
- | TRBJ1-4 | - | TRBV4-3 | CASSQDSGPTNEKLFF | TGCGCCAGCAGCCAAGATTCCGGTCCAACTAATGAAAAACTGTTTTTT
- | TRBJ2-2 | - | TRBV7-2 | CASSLGIANTGELFF | TGTGCCAGCAGCTTGGGGATAGCGAACACCGGGGAGCTGTTTTTT
- | TRBJ2-1 | - | TRBV7-3 | CASSLSRGNEQFF | TGTGCCAGCAGCTTATCTAGGGGTAATGAGCAGTTCTTC
- | TRBJ2-7 | - | TRBV15 | CATSLGVSYEQYF | TGTGCCACCAGCCTTGGGGTCTCCTACGAGCAGTACTTC
- | TRBJ1-1 | - | TRBV6-1 | CASERAEAFF | TGTGCCAGCGAAAGGGCTGAAGCTTTCTTT
TRBD2 | TRBJ2-1 | - | TRBV7-9 | CASSTTDRGTSGSYNEQFF | TGTGCCAGCAGCACCACGGACAGGGGAACTAGCGGGAGTTACAATGAGCAGTTCTTC
TRBD1 | TRBJ2-7 | - | TRBV27 | CASSLSAGGYEQYF | TGTGCCAGCAGTTTATCCGCAGGGGGCTACGAGCAGTACTTC
- | TRBJ2-1 | - | TRBV9 | CASSVAGLDNEQFF | TGTGCCAGCAGCGTAGCGGGACTTGACAATGAGCAGTTCTTC
- | TRBJ2-5 | - | TRBV19 | CASSIMGREETQYF | TGTGCCAGTAGTATAATGGGAAGGGAAGAGACCCAGTACTTC
- | TRBJ1-5 | - | TRBV27 | CASSLSGGAMWQPQHF | TGTGCCAGCAGTTTATCTGGGGGGGCGATGTGGCAGCCCCAGCATTTT
- | TRBJ1-5 | - | TRBV6-5 | CASSSRGSNQPQHF | TGTGCCAGCAGTTCTCGAGGTAGCAATCAGCCCCAGCATTTT
TRBD1 | TRBJ1-1 | - | TRBV5-1 | CASHRGITFF | TGCGCCAGTCACAGGGGTATAACTTTCTTT
- | TRBJ1-1 | - | TRBV5-1 | CASSPLDRSEAFF | TGCGCCAGCAGTCCCCTGGACAGAAGTGAAGCTTTCTTT
- | TRBJ1-2 | - | TRBV10-1 | CASSDSREFYGYTF | TGCGCCAGCAGTGATTCTCGGGAGTTCTATGGCTACACCTTC
- | TRBJ2-1 | - | TRBV9 | CASSVGSYVGNEQFF | TGTGCCAGCAGCGTAGGCTCATACGTCGGCAATGAGCAGTTCTTC
TRBD2 | TRBJ2-1 | - | TRBV27 | CASSLLAGSSYNEQFF | TGTGCCAGCAGTTTACTAGCGGGATCCTCCTACAATGAGCAGTTCTTC
TRBD1 | TRBJ2-7 | - | TRBV11-2 | CASSLVQGAHEQYF | TGTGCCAGCAGCTTAGTTCAGGGGGCCCACGAGCAGTACTTC
- | TRBJ2-5 | - | TRBV7-9 | CASSFRETQYF | TGTGCCAGCAGCTTCCGAGAGACCCAGTACTTC
- | TRBJ2-5 | - | TRBV7-3 | CASSLTPQETQYF | TGTGCCAGCAGCTTAACCCCCCAAGAGACCCAGTACTTC
- | TRBJ2-7 | - | TRBV2 | CASSPRTNQLYEQYF | TGTGCCAGCAGTCCAAGGACTAACCAACTCTACGAGCAGTACTTC
- | TRBJ2-3 | - | TRBV14 | CASSPGTVTDTQYF | TGTGCCAGCAGCCCCGGGACTGTTACAGATACGCAGTATTTT
- | TRBJ2-1 | - | TRBV7-9 | CASSLAQGLYNEQFF | TGTGCCAGCAGCTTAGCGCAGGGATTATACAATGAGCAGTTCTTC
- | TRBJ2-7 | - | TRBV7-9 | CASSARDTIYEQYF | TGTGCCAGCAGCGCCCGGGACACCATCTACGAGCAGTACTTC
- | TRBJ2-3 | - | TRBV7-6 | CASSSPGVGLAGDTQYF | TGTGCCAGCAGCTCGCCCGGGGTGGGACTGGCCGGAGATACGCAGTATTTT
TRBD2 | TRBJ2-7 | - | TRBV11-2 | CASSPSPSGRSSYEQYF | TGTGCCAGCAGCCCAAGTCCTAGCGGGAGGAGCTCCTACGAGCAGTACTTC
TRBD2 | TRBJ2-5 | - | TRBV10-3 | CAISDTVGVSGIEGEETQYF | TGTGCCATCAGTGATACTGTCGGTGTTAGCGGGATAGAGGGGGAAGAGACCCAGTACTTC
TRBD1 | TRBJ2-1 | - | TRBV4-3 | CASSQDARTGSHNEQFF | TGCGCCAGCAGCCAAGATGCGAGGACAGGGTCCCACAATGAGCAGTTCTTC
- | TRBJ2-5 | once | TRBV13 | CASSYRTAQETQYF | TGTGCCAGCAGCTATCGGACAGCGCAAGAGACCCAGTACTTC
- | TRBJ2-2 | - | TRBV30 | CAWSISTGELFF | TGTGCCTGGAGCATTTCCACCGGGGAGCTGTTTTTT
TRBD1 | TRBJ1-1 | - | TRBV13 | CASSLNNRGTEAFF | TGTGCCAGCAGCTTAAATAACAGGGGTACTGAAGCTTTCTTT
- | TRBJ2-7 | - | TRBV10-3 | CAISESIDSYEQYF | TGTGCCATCAGTGAGTCGATCGATTCCTACGAGCAGTACTTC
- | TRBJ1-3 | - | TRBV4-1 | CASSQGAASGNTIYF | TGCGCCAGCAGCCAAGGGGCAGCTTCTGGAAACACCATATATTTT
TRBD1 | TRBJ2-1 | - | TRBV2 | CASSGTGGPYNEQFF | TGTGCCAGCAGCGGGACAGGGGGCCCCTACAATGAGCAGTTCTTC
- | TRBJ2-5 | - | TRBV7-9 | CASSPGRGLNQETQYF | TGTGCCAGCAGCCCAGGGCGGGGGCTAAACCAAGAGACCCAGTACTTC
TRBD2 | TRBJ2-3 | once | TRBV5-1 | CASNAGGMSDTQYF | TGCGCCAGCAACGCGGGGGGCATGTCAGATACGCAGTATTTT
- | TRBJ2-7 | - | TRBV2 | CASSEGQLYEQYF | TGTGCCAGCAGTGAGGGTCAGCTTTACGAGCAGTACTTC